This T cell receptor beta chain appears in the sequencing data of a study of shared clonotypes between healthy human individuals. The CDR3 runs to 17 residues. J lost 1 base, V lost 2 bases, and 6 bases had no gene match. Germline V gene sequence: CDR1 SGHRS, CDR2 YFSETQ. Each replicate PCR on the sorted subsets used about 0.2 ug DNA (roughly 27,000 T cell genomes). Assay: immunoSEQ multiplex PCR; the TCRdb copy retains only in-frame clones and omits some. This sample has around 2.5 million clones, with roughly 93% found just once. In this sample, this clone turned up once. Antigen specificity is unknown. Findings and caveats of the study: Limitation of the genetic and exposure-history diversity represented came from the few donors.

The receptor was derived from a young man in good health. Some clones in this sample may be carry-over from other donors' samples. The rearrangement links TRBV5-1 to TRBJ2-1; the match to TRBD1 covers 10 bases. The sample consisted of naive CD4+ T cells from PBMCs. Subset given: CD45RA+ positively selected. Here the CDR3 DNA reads TGCGCCAGCAGCTTAGACAGGGGGCCCCTTTCCTACAATGAGCAGTTCTTC. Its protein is CASSLDRGPLSYNEQFF.